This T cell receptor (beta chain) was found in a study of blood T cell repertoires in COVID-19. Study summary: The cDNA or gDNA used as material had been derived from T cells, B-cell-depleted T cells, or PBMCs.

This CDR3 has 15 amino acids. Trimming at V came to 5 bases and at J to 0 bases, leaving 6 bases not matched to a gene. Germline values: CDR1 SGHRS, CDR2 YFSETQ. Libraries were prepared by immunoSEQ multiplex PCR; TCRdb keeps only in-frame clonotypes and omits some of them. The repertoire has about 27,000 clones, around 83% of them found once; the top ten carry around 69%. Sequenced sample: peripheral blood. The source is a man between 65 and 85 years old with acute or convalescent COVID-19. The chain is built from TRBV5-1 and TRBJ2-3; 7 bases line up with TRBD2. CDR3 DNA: TGCGCCAGCAGATATAGCGGGCGCAGCACAGATACGCAGTATTTT. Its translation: CASRYSGRSTDTQYF.